This T cell receptor (beta chain) was sequenced during a study of tumor T cells in aggressive B-cell lymphoma. There are 14 residues in the CDR3. The V gene end was trimmed by 7 bases and the J gene end by 5 bases; junction bases not matched to a gene: 8. Germline CDR1 is LGHNA and CDR2 is YNFKEQ. Assay: immunoSEQ multiplex PCR; the TCRdb copy retains only in-frame clones and omits some. The table has fewer than 2,500 clones, 87% seen once. Sequences were obtained from tumor tissue. The receptor was isolated from an adult with diffuse large B cell lymphoma. The V call is TRBV4-2, the J call TRBJ1-1, with 9 bases that match TRBD1. CDR3 sequence reads: CASNSPDRGTEAFF. Here the CDR3 DNA reads TGTGCCAGCAACTCCCCGGACAGGGGAACTGAAGCTTTCTTT.